One TCR beta chain is described in this entry. The entry originates in a study of blood T cell repertoires in COVID-19. Method: immunoSEQ multiplex PCR; TCRdb's copy keeps in-frame clones and lacks some. The repertoire includes fewer than 70,000 clones, 60% to 85% of them detected once, and around 5% sits in the top ten. Germline CDR1 reads SGHTA; CDR2 reads FQGTGA. V was clipped by 5 bases and J by 6 bases; unmatched bases: 5. CDR3 length: 14 residues. This chain uses TRBV7-3 with TRBJ1-2, with 11 bases fitting TRBD1. The TCR originated in a human donor in a cohort sampled during active COVID-19. Sample: peripheral blood. CDR3 DNA sequence: TGTGCCAGCAGCCTATCGGGACAGGGGGATGGCTACACCTTC. This gives the protein CASSLSGQGDGYTF.